Listed here are 30 T cell receptor beta chains from one sample, sequenced in a study of T-cell reconstitution after alpha-beta-depleted transplantation in children. The authors prepared the TCRbeta library with unique molecular identifiers. TCRdb itself ran the PCR reads through MiXCR, one entry per CDR3 protein. The repertoire holds hundreds of thousands of distinct CDR3 sequences, about 12% seen once, with roughly 0.77% in the top ten. Sample: PBMCs, taken before TCRalphabeta/CD19-depleted stem cell transplant. These receptors originate from a girl aged 2-10 years with congenital amegakaryocytic thrombocytopenia, due to receive a stem cell transplant.

As concerns this clonotype: This clone may be a read error of a much larger clone one base away. The chain is built from TRBV7-2 and TRBJ2-3; D is unclear. Germline CDR1 and CDR2: SGHTA and FQGNSA. Trimming left V 4 bases short and J 0 bases short, with 14 bases between. CDR3 length equals 16 residues. The CDR3, as DNA: TGTGCCAGCAGCTCAACACGGATGCATAGCACAGATACGCAGTATTTT. Its protein product is CASSSTRMHSTDTQYF.

This clonotype was counted a single time. The chain couples TRBV4-1 to TRBJ2-2, with TRBD1 identical over 7 bases. After removal of 0 bases from V and 6 bases from J, the junction contained 19 bases not matched to a gene. The germline gives CDR1 MGHRA, CDR2 YSYEKL. The CDR3 extends over 20 amino acids. The CDR3 nucleotides are TGCGCCAGCAGCCAAGATAGTGTGCGACAGGGAGAAGTTGGGGCCGGGGAGCTGTTTTTT. This sequence encodes CASSQDSVRQGEVGAGELFF.

The sample holds many counts of this clonotype. This sequence joins TRBV7-2 and TRBJ1-1, with D uncertain. The V gene lost 10 bases and the J gene lost 3 bases, with 15 bases spanning the gap. The CDR3 is made up of 13 amino acids. Germline CDR1 is SGHTA and CDR2 is FQGNSA. CDR3 in amino acids: CANTANPDTEAFF. Here the CDR3 DNA reads TGTGCCAACACGGCGAACCCGGACACTGAAGCTTTCTTT.

This clonotype occurred many times. This chain uses TRBV27 with TRBJ2-1, with D perhaps matching TRBD2 (6 bases). V was cut by 8 bases and J by 2 bases, with 19 bases left in between. Germline V gene lookup returns CDR1 MNHEY and CDR2 SMNVEV (reference sequence). The CDR3 contains 16 residues. The CDR3 nucleotides are TGTGCCAGCTCTCGAGTGAGGGAGGTACCCTACAATGAGCAGTTCTTC. This gives the protein CASSRVREVPYNEQFF.

CDR3 amino acids: CATSRVDWTDEQYF. In DNA, the CDR3 is TGTGCCACCAGCAGAGTAGATTGGACAGACGAGCAGTACTTC. This sequence joins TRBV15 and TRBJ2-7; weak D call: TRBD1 (6 bases). With 1 base removed from V and 5 bases from J, the gap between germline ends came to 12 bases. The germline V gene has CDR1 LNHNV and CDR2 YYDKDF (reference sequence). The CDR3 is 14 residues long.

This clonotype was seen once. The conserved phenylalanine or tryptophan is not found at the CDR3 terminus, so this likely reflects a read error. Here the CDR3 DNA reads TGTGCCATCAGCGGTAGCGGGGGGCCCGAAGAGACCCAGTACTCC. Its translation: CAISGSGGPEETQYS. The chain recombines TRBV10-3 with TRBJ2-5, with 10 nucleotides matching TRBD2. J gave up 3 bases and V 6 bases, and 7 bases lay outside the gene matches. The CDR3 covers 15 residues. Per germline, CDR1 ENHRY and CDR2 SYGVKD.

The CDR3 is CASRDRGRGTDTQYF. The CDR3 nucleotides are TGTGCCAGCAGGGACAGGGGGCGCGGCACAGATACGCAGTATTTT. This chain connects TRBV12-3 or TRBV12-4 to TRBJ2-3; 11 bases align to TRBD1. V lost 6 bases to trimming and J lost 1 base; unmatched junction nucleotides: 3. The CDR3 is 15 amino acids.

This clonotype was counted at least ten times. The rearrangement joins TRBV20-1 to TRBJ1-3; TRBD1 is a possible D gene (5 bases). Deletions cut 1 base from V and 0 bases from J, with 10 bases between. Looked up from germline, CDR1 is DFQATT and CDR2 is SNEGSKA (reference sequence). The CDR3 is made up of 15 amino acids. The CDR3 DNA is TGCAGTGCTAGAGCCGGAGGGGTCTCTGGAAACACCATATATTTT. It is translated as CSARAGGVSGNTIYF.

This clonotype was seen a handful of times. This sequence joins TRBV5-1 and TRBJ2-7; 7 positions agree with TRBD1. Germline-derived CDR1 and CDR2 are SGHRS and YFSETQ. Germline trimming cut 4 bases from V and 5 bases from J; bases unmatched to any gene: 9. This CDR3 spans 14 amino acids. CDR3 bases: TGCGCCAGCAGCCCTACGGGACAGTTCGACGAGCAGTACTTC. This sequence encodes CASSPTGQFDEQYF.

This clonotype was detected only once. The gene calls are TRBV18 and TRBJ2-5; tentatively, D is TRBD1 (5 bases). This CDR3 comprises 13 residues. V was trimmed by 2 bases and J by 3 bases, leaving 7 bases between them. CDR1 and CDR2 (germline): KGHSH, LQKENI. The CDR3 coding sequence is TGTGCCAGCTCACCAGCACAGGAAGAGACCCAGTACTTC. The encoded protein is CASSPAQEETQYF.

The V gene is TRBV11-2, the J gene TRBJ1-1; TRBD1 matches at 8 bases. Germline values: CDR1 SGHAT, CDR2 FQNNGV. This CDR3 region has 14 residues. J gave up 1 base and V 3 bases, and 1 base lay outside the gene matches. As DNA, the CDR3 is TGTGCCAGCAGCTTCCAGGGGGCGAACACTGAAGCTTTCTTT. Its translation is CASSFQGANTEAFF.

This clonotype was detected many times. V gene TRBV5-1 combines with J gene TRBJ2-2, with a weak D call TRBD1 (5 bases). Germline assignment: CDR1 SGHRS and CDR2 YFSETQ. Trimming stripped 2 bases from V and 1 base from J, with 9 bases between. The CDR3 runs to 15 residues. CDR3: CASSFYRQNTGELFF. CDR3 coding DNA: TGCGCCAGCAGCTTTTACAGGCAGAACACCGGGGAGCTGTTTTTT.

The genes are TRBV2 and TRBJ2-7; D may be TRBD2 (6 bases). The length of the CDR3 is 15 residues. Germline V gene sequence: CDR1 SNHLY, CDR2 FYNNEI. V lost 2 bases and J 3 bases, leaving 14 bases between the germline ends. This CDR3 is CASSELTGSIYEQYF. The CDR3, as DNA: TGTGCCAGCAGTGAACTTACCGGGAGTATCTACGAGCAGTACTTC.

The chain carries TRBV7-2 and TRBJ2-7, with TRBD1 matching 7 bases. The CDR3 is 13 amino acids. V lost 6 bases, J lost 7 bases, and 9 bases stayed unmatched. Germline loops: CDR1 SGHTA, CDR2 FQGNSA. CDR3 bases: TGTGCCAGCAGAAAGACAGGGTCCTGGGAGCAGTACTTC. Protein: CASRKTGSWEQYF.

J is TRBJ2-3 and V is TRBV27; TRBD2 matches at 7 bases. Losses at the gene ends were 4 bases for V and 6 bases for J; bases not matched to a gene: 25. The V gene's germline CDR1 is MNHEY and CDR2 SMNVEV (reference sequence). The CDR3 sequence is 20 residues long. CDR3 nucleotides: TGTGCCAGCAGTTCGAACCCCTGGGCGGGAGAGGAGGGAAGCGGGGATACGCAGTATTTT. The encoded protein is CASSSNPWAGEEGSGDTQYF.

This clonotype was counted only a few times. The CDR3 spells CSARLPGADTQYF. The DNA for the CDR3 is TGCAGTGCTAGATTGCCAGGGGCAGATACGCAGTATTTT. This chain uses TRBV20-1 with TRBJ2-3; TRBD1 might be the D (6 bases). V lost 2 bases to trimming and J lost 4 bases, with 10 bases between them. CDR1 DFQATT and CDR2 SNEGSKA come from the germline V gene (reference sequence). The CDR3 sequence is 13 residues long.

This clonotype came up many times. V usage is TRBV29-1 and J usage is TRBJ2-6; D is unresolved. CDR1 is SQVTM, CDR2 ANQGSEA, per germline. The CDR3 consists of 12 residues. V shed 5 bases and J shed 0 bases, with 2 bases lying between them. CDR3 nucleotides: TGCAGCGTTTACTCTGGGGCCAACGTCCTGACTTTC. It specifies CSVYSGANVLTF.

At least ten counts were recorded for this clonotype. This chain joins TRBV20-1 and TRBJ2-1; 9 bases fit TRBD2. This CDR3 contains 14 residues. CDR1 DFQATT and CDR2 SNEGSKA come from the germline V gene (reference sequence). In nucleotides, the CDR3 is TGCAGCCTTGGCGGGAGGGGTATCTACAATGAGCAGTTCTTC. As protein: CSLGGRGIYNEQFF.

The chain recombines TRBV30 with TRBJ2-4, with a tentative D call TRBD2 (7 bases). This CDR3 is built from 14 residues. The V gene lost 0 bases and the J gene lost 8 bases, with 14 bases spanning the gap. Germline values: CDR1 GTSNPN, CDR2 SVGIG (reference sequence). DNA of the CDR3: TGTGCCTGGAGTGTACGTCAGGGGAGGGACATTCAGTACTTC. Protein product: CAWSVRQGRDIQYF.

This clonotype was observed many times. This chain uses TRBV5-1 with TRBJ1-1; D is possibly TRBD1 (5 bases). This CDR3 is built from 15 residues. CDR1 is SGHRS and CDR2 is YFSETQ in the germline V gene. Trimming took 0 bases from V and 0 from J, leaving 9 bases between them. The CDR3 sequence is CASSLVGVLNTEAFF. For the CDR3, the DNA is TGCGCCAGCAGCTTGGTAGGGGTCCTGAACACTGAAGCTTTCTTT.

The chain employs TRBV29-1 and TRBJ1-4, with 7 nucleotides matching TRBD1. Germline trimming cut 3 bases from V and 0 bases from J; bases unmatched to any gene: 1. The CDR3 runs to 14 residues. Germline values: CDR1 SQVTM, CDR2 ANQGSEA. The CDR3, as DNA: TGCAGCGTTGACAGGGGGGCAACTAATGAAAAACTGTTTTTT. It yields the protein CSVDRGATNEKLFF.

This clonotype was recorded a few times. The rearrangement links TRBV5-1 to TRBJ2-7; D is unresolved. Trimming cost V 3 bases and J 3 bases, with 16 bases left between them. The germline gives CDR1 SGHRS, CDR2 YFSETQ. The CDR3 is 15 residues long. CDR3 nucleotides: TGCGCCAGCAGCTGGTTCGGAACGCCTAACTACGAGCAGTACTTC. Translating it yields CASSWFGTPNYEQYF.

In its sample, this clonotype was seen a few times. The V and J genes are TRBV5-1 and TRBJ2-7; TRBD2 might be the D (6 bases). Germline assignment: CDR1 SGHRS and CDR2 YFSETQ. V was cut by 0 bases and J by 2 bases, with 12 bases left in between. This CDR3 spans 15 amino acids. The CDR3 region is CASSLANGGTYEQYF. Here the CDR3 DNA reads TGCGCCAGCAGCTTGGCCAATGGGGGGACCTACGAGCAGTACTTC.

J is TRBJ1-1 and V is TRBV11-1; a weak D match, TRBD1 (5 bases). V dropped 1 base and J dropped 3 bases, with 9 bases sitting between them. The CDR3 has 14 residues. The germline V gene encodes CDR1 SGHAT and CDR2 FQDESV (reference sequence). CDR3 nucleotides: TGTGCCAGCAGCTTAGAGGGGCCTTACACTGAAGCTTTCTTT. Residues: CASSLEGPYTEAFF. Full variable domain (missing parts from reference TRBV11-1 and TRBJ1-1): EAEVAQSPRYKITEKSQAVAFWCDPISGHATLYWYRQILGQGPELLVQFQDESVVDDSQLPKDRFSAERLKGVDSTLKIQPAELGDSAMYLCASSLEGPYTEAFFGQGTRLTVV.

The gene calls are TRBV20-1 and TRBJ2-1; weak D call: TRBD2 (6 bases). CDR1 DFQATT and CDR2 SNEGSKA come from the germline V gene (reference sequence). Between the trimmed V and J ends, which lost 2 bases and 4 bases, there was a span of 9 bases. This CDR3 spans 13 amino acids. CDR3 nucleotide sequence: TGCAGTGCTAGATCGAGCGGGTACAATGAGCAGTTCTTC. Residues: CSARSSGYNEQFF.

This clonotype was seen more than once but under ten times. V usage is TRBV2 and J usage is TRBJ2-1; 8 positions agree with TRBD2. From germline, CDR1 is SNHLY and CDR2 FYNNEI. Unmatched junction bases numbered 10, after V lost 1 base and J lost 8 bases. The CDR3 is 16 residues long. The CDR3 nucleotides read TGTGCCAGCAGTGAAGAGGGTAGCGGGATCCAGGATGAGCAGTTCTTC. Encoded protein: CASSEEGSGIQDEQFF.

The sample holds many counts of this clonotype. The V and J genes are TRBV12-3 or TRBV12-4 and TRBJ1-3; no clear D gene. Trimming removed 11 bases at V and 2 bases at J, with 13 bases between. The CDR3 is 13 amino acids. The CDR3 protein is CAGGAFPGNTIYF. The CDR3 coding sequence is TGTGCCGGCGGTGCTTTCCCTGGAAACACCATATATTTT.

This clonotype appeared a few times. V usage is TRBV28 and J usage is TRBJ2-7; TRBD2 aligns across 14 bases. The CDR3 is 15 residues long. J lost 2 bases, V lost 6 bases, and 3 bases had no gene match. CDR1 MDHEN and CDR2 SYDVKM come from the germline V gene. CDR3 sequence (DNA): TGTGCCAGCAGCAAGACTAGCGGGAGGGCCTACGAGCAGTACTTC. Its translation: CASSKTSGRAYEQYF. Complete variable domain (other parts from reference TRBV28 and TRBJ2-7): DVKVTQSSRYLVKRTGEKVFLECVQDMDHENMFWYRQDPGLGLRLIYFSYDVKMKEKGDIPEGYSVSREKKERFSLILESASTNQTSMYLCASSKTSGRAYEQYFGPGTRLTVT.

This clonotype was counted only a few times. This chain links TRBV5-1 with TRBJ2-1; 11 nucleotides match TRBD2. From germline, CDR1 is SGHRS and CDR2 YFSETQ. The V and J ends lost 0 bases and 6 bases, in that order; junction bases with no gene match: 5. CDR3 length: 16 residues. CDR3 bases: TGCGCCAGCAGCTTGGTTTTTCTAGCGGGAGGCAATGAGCAGTTCTTC. It yields the protein CASSLVFLAGGNEQFF.

This clonotype came up many times. The rearrangement uses TRBV5-1 and TRBJ2-5; D is ambiguous. Per the germline V gene, CDR1 is SGHRS and CDR2 is YFSETQ. Trimming stripped 0 bases from V and 4 bases from J, with 10 bases between. This CDR3 spans 14 amino acids. Here the CDR3 DNA reads TGCGCCAGCAGCTTGGCCAGTAGACGAGAGACCCAGTACTTC. It yields the protein CASSLASRRETQYF.